Below, 26 T cell receptor beta chains from the same sample are listed, as sequenced in a study of T cells in Graves' hyperthyroidism and ophthalmopathy. TCR beta CDR3 region amplification was performed from RNA transcripts. The HTBI primer set drove a first-round RT-PCR of the TCR CDR3. TCRdb called the multiplex PCR reads again in MiXCR, with one record for every CDR3 protein. The sample consists of about 640,000 distinct CDR3 sequences, about 15% of them appearing once. The material sequenced was blood. The receptors were gathered from a woman in her forties or fifties with Graves' ophthalmopathy.

This clonotype was detected ten times or more. The CDR3 sequence is CASRPGTSETTDTQYF. DNA of the CDR3: TGTGCCAGCAGACCCGGGACTAGCGAGACCACAGATACGCAGTATTTT. This chain connects TRBV3-1 to TRBJ2-3; 10 bases match TRBD2. CDR1 and CDR2 (germline): LGHDT, YNNKEL (reference sequence). V lost 6 bases to trimming and J lost 2 bases; unmatched junction nucleotides: 8. The CDR3 is 16 residues long.

This clonotype was seen repeatedly, ten times or more. This sequence joins TRBV5-1 and TRBJ1-1; unclear D gene. This CDR3 region has 13 residues. V gave up 5 bases and J gave up 0 bases, with 8 bases separating them. Germline V lookup: CDR1 SGHRS, CDR2 YFSETQ. CDR3 residues: CASRGILNTEAFF. In DNA form, the CDR3 reads TGCGCCAGCAGAGGGATCTTGAACACTGAAGCTTTCTTT.

This clonotype has ten or more counts. The J gene is TRBJ1-3, the V gene TRBV18; D gene unclear. CDR3 length equals 15 residues. V gave up 3 bases and J gave up 0 bases, with 9 bases separating them. The germline CDR1 and CDR2 sequences are KGHSH and LQKENI. As DNA, the CDR3 is TGTGCCAGCTCACCCCGGACGGACTCTGGAAACACCATATATTTT. It yields the protein CASSPRTDSGNTIYF.

This clonotype was detected a few times. The J gene is TRBJ2-7, the V gene TRBV5-1, with D possibly matching TRBD2 (7 bases). The germline V gene encodes CDR1 SGHRS and CDR2 YFSETQ. Trimming took 1 base from V and 0 from J, leaving 11 bases between them. This CDR3 comprises 15 residues. CDR3: CASSLWGGISYEQYF. CDR3 nucleotides: TGCGCCAGCAGCTTGTGGGGGGGCATCTCCTACGAGCAGTACTTC.

The table lists this clonotype with many counts. The chain joins TRBV28 to TRBJ2-3; 8 bases line up with TRBD2. This CDR3 has 13 amino acids. V lost 10 bases to trimming and J lost 4 bases; unmatched junction nucleotides: 7. Germline V lookup: CDR1 MDHEN, CDR2 SYDVKM. CDR3 sequence reads: CATISGMADTQYF. CDR3 coding DNA: TGTGCCACAATTAGCGGGATGGCAGATACGCAGTATTTT.

This clonotype was counted at least ten times. The chain carries TRBV18 and TRBJ1-2, with TRBD1 identical over 7 bases. The V segment lost 3 bases and the J segment 4 bases; nucleotides outside the gene matches: 8. Germline-derived CDR1 and CDR2 are KGHSH and LQKENI. CDR3 length: 15 amino acids. The CDR3 loop reads CASSPGTVLTYGYTF. The CDR3 nucleotides read TGTGCCAGCTCACCGGGGACAGTTCTAACCTATGGCTACACCTTC. Using reference TRBV18 and TRBJ1-2 for the parts outside the CDR3, the full variable domain is NAGVMQNPRHLVRRRGQEARLRCSPMKGHSHVYWYRQLPEEGLKFMVYLQKENIIDESGMPKERFSAEFPKEGPSILRIQQVVRGDSAAYFCASSPGTVLTYGYTFGSGTRLTVV.

This clonotype appeared many times. This rearrangement joins TRBV2 to TRBJ2-3, with 10 bases matching TRBD2. CDR1 and CDR2 from the germline V gene are SNHLY and FYNNEI. There are 16 residues in the CDR3. V dropped 2 bases and J dropped 1; count of bases not matched to a gene: 3. The CDR3 DNA reads as TGTGCCAGCAGTGAACTAGCGGGAGCGCGCACAGATACGCAGTATTTT. As protein: CASSELAGARTDTQYF. The full variable domain, in which reference TRBV2 and TRBJ2-3 provide the parts outside the CDR3, is EPEVTQTPSHQVTQMGQEVILRCVPISNHLYFYWYRQILGQKVEFLVSFYNNEISEKSEIFDDQFSVERPDGSNFTLKIRSTKLEDSAMYFCASSELAGARTDTQYFGPGTRLTVL.

Ten or more counts support this clonotype. This chain connects TRBV7-2 to TRBJ2-1, with 9 bases fitting TRBD1. The CDR3 consists of 15 residues. CDR1 and CDR2 from the germline V gene are SGHTA and FQGNSA. J was trimmed by 7 bases and V by 1 base; bases with no gene match: 5. This CDR3 is CASSLGQGDWNEQFF. Here the CDR3 DNA reads TGTGCCAGCAGCTTAGGACAGGGGGATTGGAATGAGCAGTTCTTC. Filled out from reference TRBV7-2 and TRBJ2-1, the complete variable domain reads GAGVSQSPSNKVTEKGKDVELRCDPISGHTALYWYRQSLGQGLEFLIYFQGNSAPDKSGLPSDRFSAERTGGSVSTLTIQRTQQEDSAVYLCASSLGQGDWNEQFFGPGTRLTVL.

This clonotype was seen repeatedly, ten times or more. This chain links TRBV12-3 or TRBV12-4 with TRBJ2-4; 7 bases align to TRBD1. V gave up 2 bases and J gave up 3 bases; unmatched junction bases: 10. CDR3 length: 17 residues. For the CDR3, the DNA is TGTGCCAGCAGTTTACCCCCCGTCGACAGGGACAAAAACATTCAGTACTTC. Amino acid sequence: CASSLPPVDRDKNIQYF.

This clonotype has only a few counts. The V call is TRBV28, the J call TRBJ2-5; 8 positions agree with TRBD2. The junction had 7 bases not matched to a gene; V was cut back by 6 bases and J by 1 base. Germline V lookup: CDR1 MDHEN, CDR2 SYDVKM. The CDR3 contains 15 residues. Written as DNA, the CDR3 is TGTGCCAGCAGCTCTAGCGGGCCTCTCCAAGAGACCCAGTACTTC. Residues: CASSSSGPLQETQYF.

The rearrangement uses TRBV4-3 and TRBJ2-1; D is uncertain. The length of the CDR3 is 15 residues. Trimming removed 3 bases from V and 5 bases from J, with 14 bases in between. Per germline, CDR1 LGHNA and CDR2 YSLEER. The CDR3 reads CASSQLLGSDNEQFF. In DNA form, the CDR3 reads TGCGCCAGCAGCCAGCTATTAGGGTCTGACAATGAGCAGTTCTTC.

The genes are TRBV7-2 and TRBJ1-5; tentatively, D is TRBD1 (5 bases). The V end was cut by 5 bases, the J end by 4 bases, with 18 bases between. Looked up from germline, CDR1 is SGHTA and CDR2 is FQGNSA. This CDR3 has 16 amino acids. The CDR3 coding sequence is TGTGCCAGCAGCCTAATAGGGACGGCGGAAAATCAGCCCCAGCATTTT. It yields the protein CASSLIGTAENQPQHF.

This clonotype was seen at least ten times. The rearrangement joins TRBV2 to TRBJ2-7, with D perhaps TRBD2 (6 bases). The CDR3 consists of 16 residues. V was cut by 3 bases and J by 3 bases, with 18 bases left in between. From germline, CDR1 is SNHLY and CDR2 FYNNEI. CDR3 coding DNA: TGTGCCAGCAGTGAGCGGTGGTTGGGACTGCACTACGAGCAGTACTTC. It is translated as CASSERWLGLHYEQYF. The full variable domain, rest sourced from reference TRBV2 and TRBJ2-7, is EPEVTQTPSHQVTQMGQEVILRCVPISNHLYFYWYRQILGQKVEFLVSFYNNEISEKSEIFDDQFSVERPDGSNFTLKIRSTKLEDSAMYFCASSERWLGLHYEQYFGPGTRLTVT.

This clonotype was counted ten times or more. The chain uses TRBV10-3 and TRBJ2-7; D call uncertain. The length of the CDR3 is 15 residues. V shed 4 bases and J shed 3 bases, with 16 bases lying between them. CDR1 is ENHRY, CDR2 SYGVKD, per germline. This chain's CDR3 is CAISGTGQLSYEQYF. As DNA, the CDR3 is TGTGCCATCAGTGGAACGGGCCAATTAAGCTACGAGCAGTACTTC.

This chain links TRBV27 with TRBJ1-5; D call uncertain. The CDR3 has 13 amino acids. CDR1 and CDR2 from the germline V gene are MNHEY and SMNVEV (reference sequence). The V gene lost 3 bases and the J gene lost 1 base, with 4 bases spanning the gap. CDR3 protein: CASSFASNQPQHF. The CDR3 nucleotides read TGTGCCAGCAGTTTTGCCAGCAATCAGCCCCAGCATTTT.

This clonotype was detected only a few times. The chain is built from TRBV5-5 and TRBJ2-4; possibly TRBD1 or TRBD2 for D (5 bases each). Trimming removed 4 bases at V and 2 bases at J, with 16 bases between. This CDR3 has 16 residues. The germline CDR1 and CDR2 sequences are SGHKS and YYEKEE (reference sequence). CDR3 bases: TGTGCCAGCAGCAGACGTGAGGGGCAAACCAAAAACATTCAGTACTTC. It encodes CASSRREGQTKNIQYF. Based on the CDR3 plus reference TRBV5-5 and TRBJ2-4, the full variable domain is DAGVTQSPTHLIKTRGQQVTLRCSPISGHKSVSWYQQVLGQGPQFIFQYYEKEERGRGNFPDRFSARQFPNYSSELNVNALLLGDSALYLCASSRREGQTKNIQYFGAGTRLSVL.

The table lists this clonotype with many counts. The chain recombines TRBV7-2 with TRBJ2-3; 10 bases fit TRBD1. This CDR3 region has 16 residues. Germline V gene data show CDR1 as SGHTA and CDR2 as FQGNSA. The J segment lost 5 bases and the V segment lost 5 bases, leaving 10 bases of the junction unmatched. The DNA of the CDR3 is TGTGCCAGCAGCCACGGGACCGGGACAGGGGAAGATACGCAGTATTTT. It specifies CASSHGTGTGEDTQYF.

This clonotype has a handful of counts. V and J are TRBV4-1 and TRBJ2-5; 14 bases line up with TRBD2. The V gene's germline CDR1 is MGHRA and CDR2 YSYEKL. V lost 3 bases and J lost 4; bases outside the gene matches: 13. This CDR3 is 19 amino acids long. The chain's CDR3 is CASSQFPTSGRARGETQYF. The DNA for the CDR3 is TGCGCCAGCAGCCAGTTTCCGACTAGCGGGAGGGCCCGAGGAGAGACCCAGTACTTC.

A few counts support this clonotype. Since the CDR3 does not end with the conserved phenylalanine or tryptophan, this likely comes from a read error. The chain combines TRBV7-9 with TRBJ2-7; D is undetermined. The CDR3 is 15 amino acids. Trimming took 5 bases from V and 1 from J, leaving 15 bases between them. The germline V gene has CDR1 SEHNR and CDR2 FQNEAQ (reference sequence). The CDR3, as DNA: TGTGCCAGCAGCGACGGTGGGGTTAATTCCTACGAGCAGTACCTC. This gives the protein CASSDGGVNSYEQYL.

The chain links TRBV27 to TRBJ1-2; possibly TRBD1 for D (6 bases). Trimming left V 5 bases short and J 0 bases short, with 13 bases between. Looked up from germline, CDR1 is MNHEY and CDR2 is SMNVEV (reference sequence). The CDR3 length is 15 residues. CDR3 sequence reads: CASSRWDNSNYGYTF. In DNA form, the CDR3 reads TGTGCCAGCAGTCGGTGGGACAACTCTAACTATGGCTACACCTTC.

This rearrangement joins TRBV10-3 to TRBJ2-2; tentatively, D is TRBD1 (7 bases). Between the trimmed V and J ends, which lost 11 bases and 0 bases, there was a span of 16 bases. The germline CDR1 and CDR2 sequences are ENHRY and SYGVKD. There are 15 residues in the CDR3. In nucleotides, the CDR3 is TGTGCCGTACGGGGGACAGATCCGAACACCGGGGAGCTGTTTTTT. Its protein is CAVRGTDPNTGELFF.

This clonotype was counted between two and nine times. This chain connects TRBV6-2 or TRBV6-3 to TRBJ2-1; 16 positions agree with TRBD2. The CDR3 is made up of 17 amino acids. The J segment lost 6 bases and the V segment lost 7 bases, leaving 9 bases of the junction unmatched. Looked up from germline, CDR1 is MNHEY and CDR2 is SVGEGT. The CDR3 region has the DNA TGTGCCAGCAAAACGACCGGGACTAGCGGGAGGGTCAATGAGCAGTTCTTC. It yields the protein CASKTTGTSGRVNEQFF.

There are a few counts of this clonotype. This chain uses TRBV12-3 or TRBV12-4 with TRBJ1-4; D perhaps matches TRBD1 (5 bases). This CDR3 comprises 16 residues. Trimming removed 3 bases at V and 0 bases at J, with 11 bases between. The CDR3 loop reads CASSFGAGPTNEKLFF. CDR3 DNA sequence: TGTGCCAGCAGTTTCGGGGCAGGCCCAACTAATGAAAAACTGTTTTTT.

This clonotype was counted ten times or more. V and J are TRBV7-2 and TRBJ1-3; no clear D. The length of the CDR3 is 15 residues. The germline V gene encodes CDR1 SGHTA and CDR2 FQGNSA. V was trimmed by 8 bases and J by 2 bases, leaving 16 bases between them. The CDR3 DNA sequence: TGTGCCAGCCGCCTAGGGCCAGACGCTGGAAACACCATATATTTT. Its protein is CASRLGPDAGNTIYF.

This clonotype was recorded many times. The CDR3 here is CASVDYYEQYF. The CDR3 DNA reads as TGTGCCAGTGTCGACTACTACGAGCAGTACTTC. The chain is built from TRBV2 and TRBJ2-7; D possibly corresponds to TRBD2 (5 bases). The germline gives CDR1 SNHLY, CDR2 FYNNEI. CDR3 length: 11 residues. The V end lost 9 bases, the J end lost 3 bases, and 9 bases lay between the germline ends.

This clonotype showed up many times. The rearrangement uses TRBV5-5 and TRBJ2-3; D is unresolved. From germline, CDR1 is SGHKS and CDR2 YYEKEE (reference sequence). Trimming took 4 bases from V and 4 from J, leaving 16 bases between them. This CDR3 is built from 15 residues. Written as DNA, the CDR3 is TGTGCCAGCAGCCCCGACGGAAGTATGCCAGATACGCAGTATTTT. Translating it yields CASSPDGSMPDTQYF.